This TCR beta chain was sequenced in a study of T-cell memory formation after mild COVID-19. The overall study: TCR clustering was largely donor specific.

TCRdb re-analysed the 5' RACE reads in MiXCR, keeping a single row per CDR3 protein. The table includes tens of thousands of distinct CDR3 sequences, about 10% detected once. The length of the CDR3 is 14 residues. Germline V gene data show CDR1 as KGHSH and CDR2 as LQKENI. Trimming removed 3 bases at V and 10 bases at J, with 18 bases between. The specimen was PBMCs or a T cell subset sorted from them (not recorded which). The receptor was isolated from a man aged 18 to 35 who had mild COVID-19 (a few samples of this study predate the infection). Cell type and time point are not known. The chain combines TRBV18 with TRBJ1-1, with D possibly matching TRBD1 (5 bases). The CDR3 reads CASSPSGQSRGAFF. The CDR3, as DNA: TGTGCCAGCTCACCGTCGGGGCAGTCAAGGGGAGCTTTCTTT. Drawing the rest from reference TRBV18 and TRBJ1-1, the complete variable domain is NAGVMQNPRHLVRRRGQEARLRCSPMKGHSHVYWYRQLPEEGLKFMVYLQKENIIDESGMPKERFSAEFPKEGPSILRIQQVVRGDSAAYFCASSPSGQSRGAFFGQGTRLTVV.